The 29 T cell receptor beta chains given below trace back to one sample, sequenced in a study of shared clonotypes between healthy human individuals. Using immunoSEQ multiplex PCR, the repertoire was profiled, and TCRdb retains in-frame clones only, with some absent. The sample has some 2 million clones, just under 95% seen once; the top ten hold approximately 1%. The naive CD8 fraction comprised CD45RO-negative cells positively selected for CCR7 and excluded terminally differentiated effector memory CD45RA+ cells. The sequenced sample consisted of naive CD8+ T cells sorted from blood. The receptors come from a man aged 18 to 29 in good health.

The gene calls are TRBV7-9 and TRBJ1-5; 7 nucleotides line up with TRBD1. CDR3 size: 17 residues. The trim removed 4 bases at V and 2 bases at J, leaving 11 bases unmatched. Germline CDR1 SEHNR, CDR2 FQNEAQ (reference sequence). CDR3 residues: CASSYGDLGQRNQPQHF. The CDR3 nucleotides read TGTGCCAGCAGCTACGGGGATCTGGGACAGCGCAATCAGCCCCAGCATTTT.

The chain couples TRBV6-5 to TRBJ2-3; no clear D gene. The CDR3 length is 13 residues. The V gene's germline CDR1 is MNHEY and CDR2 SVGAGI. The germline V and J ends were trimmed by 4 bases and 3 bases, with 8 bases remaining between them. CDR3 bases: TGTGCCAGCAGTTTAACGCGGACAGATACGCAGTATTTT. It encodes CASSLTRTDTQYF.

V and J are TRBV4-2 and TRBJ2-2; D gene uncertain. Between the trimmed V and J ends, which lost 1 base and 5 bases, there was a span of 8 bases. The CDR3 has 14 amino acids. The germline V gene encodes CDR1 LGHNA and CDR2 YNFKEQ. The CDR3 DNA follows: TGTGCCAGCAGCCAAGCTTTGTTGACCGGGGAGCTGTTTTTT. This encodes CASSQALLTGELFF.

V usage is TRBV2 and J usage is TRBJ2-1; 8 bases line up with TRBD1. In germline, CDR1 is SNHLY, CDR2 FYNNEI. CDR3 length: 13 amino acids. The CDR3 DNA follows: TGTGCTAGAGCAGGGGGCCTGTACAATGAGCAGTTCTTC. It specifies CARAGGLYNEQFF.

The chain recombines TRBV9 with TRBJ2-7, with 10 positions matching TRBD1. Trimming at V came to 3 bases and at J to 0 bases, leaving 21 bases not matched to a gene. This CDR3 region has 21 residues. Germline V gene sequence: CDR1 SGDLS, CDR2 YYNGEE. The CDR3 nucleotides read TGTGCCAGCAGCGAGAGGGGCATGGGACAGGGGTCAGTAGTCAGCTCCTACGAGCAGTACTTC. It specifies CASSERGMGQGSVVSSYEQYF.

The rearrangement joins TRBV5-1 to TRBJ2-7; no definite D call. The ends were cut back, 3 bases at V and 5 bases at J, with 12 bases in the middle. CDR1 is SGHRS, CDR2 YFSETQ, per germline. This CDR3 contains 13 residues. In DNA, the CDR3 is TGCGCCAGCAGCTCCCTAGACGACCACGAGCAGTACTTC. The encoded protein is CASSSLDDHEQYF.

This clone was picked up one time. V is TRBV28 and J is TRBJ2-6; perhaps TRBD1 as D (5 bases). The length of the CDR3 is 15 residues. Germline V gene data show CDR1 as MDHEN and CDR2 as SYDVKM. Trimming took 3 bases from V and 2 from J, leaving 8 bases between them. The CDR3 nucleotides read TGTGCCAGCAGTTTTAGGGGTCCTGGGGCCAACGTCCTGACTTTC. The encoded protein is CASSFRGPGANVLTF.

A note on this clone: Its ends do not fully match the called genes, so a read error is possible. The rearrangement uses TRBV7-9 and TRBJ2-2; no definite D call. Germline-derived CDR1 and CDR2 are SEHNR and FQNEAQ (reference sequence). This CDR3 spans 13 amino acids. The CDR3, as DNA: TGTGCCAGCAGCTTATTGAACGCCGGGGAGCTGTTTTTT. Translating gives CASSLLNAGELFF.

The chain uses TRBV5-1 and TRBJ2-7, with D possibly TRBD1 on 5 matching bases. Per the germline V gene, CDR1 is SGHRS and CDR2 is YFSETQ. Trimming pared 3 bases from V and 5 bases from J, leaving 18 bases between. The CDR3 sequence is 15 residues long. CDR3 residues: CASSSASQGIHEQYF. DNA for the CDR3: TGCGCCAGCAGCTCCGCCTCGCAGGGAATCCACGAGCAGTACTTC.

For this clone: This sample includes further DNA sequences coding for the same CDR3. V and J are TRBV6-5 and TRBJ1-1; D might be TRBD1 (5 bases). The CDR3 loop spans 14 amino acids. Germline CDR1 and CDR2: MNHEY and SVGAGI. Trimming left V 2 bases short and J 1 base short, with 8 bases between. CDR3 nucleotides: TGTGCCAGCAGTTACGGAAGGGGGAACACTGAAGCTTTCTTT. Translated, it gives CASSYGRGNTEAFF.

In DNA form, the CDR3 reads TGTGCCAGCAGCGCTCCCGGGACAGGAACCGGGGAGCTGTTTTTT. Translation: CASSAPGTGTGELFF. This rearrangement joins TRBV5-4 to TRBJ2-2; 8 positions agree with TRBD1. This CDR3 spans 15 amino acids. Germline trimming cut 4 bases from V and 5 bases from J; bases unmatched to any gene: 7. Germline V lookup: CDR1 SGHNT, CDR2 YYREEE (reference sequence).

The chain is built from TRBV27 and TRBJ2-7; tentative D call: TRBD2 (6 bases). CDR3 length: 15 amino acids. V was cut by 0 bases and J by 6 bases, with 15 bases left in between. Germline V gives CDR1 MNHEY, CDR2 SMNVEV (reference sequence). Here the CDR3 reads CASSLSGGGSGEQYF. Written as DNA, the CDR3 is TGTGCCAGCAGTTTATCGGGAGGAGGTTCGGGCGAGCAGTACTTC.

This chain uses TRBV5-5 with TRBJ1-4, with 8 positions matching TRBD1. Germline-derived CDR1 and CDR2 are SGHKS and YYEKEE (reference sequence). This CDR3 region has 16 residues. The J segment lost 2 bases and the V segment lost 4 bases, leaving 7 bases of the junction unmatched. DNA of the CDR3: TGTGCCAGCAGCGTGGCAGGGGGCGGCACTAATGAAAAACTGTTTTTT. Amino acid sequence: CASSVAGGGTNEKLFF.

This chain links TRBV11-2 with TRBJ1-1; TRBD1 aligns across 7 bases. Per germline, CDR1 SGHAT and CDR2 FQNNGV. This CDR3 comprises 15 residues. Unmatched junction bases numbered 9, after V lost 5 bases and J lost 3 bases. The CDR3: CASSPGRQGDTEAFF. DNA for the CDR3: TGTGCCAGCAGCCCTGGGCGGCAGGGGGACACTGAAGCTTTCTTT.

Notes on this clone: Other DNA sequences in the same sample also yield this CDR3. The rearrangement joins TRBV29-1 to TRBJ2-7; 9 nucleotides agree with TRBD1. In germline, CDR1 is SQVTM, CDR2 ANQGSEA. V gave up 1 base and J gave up 3 bases; unmatched junction bases: 4. The CDR3 covers 14 residues. CDR3 amino acids: CSVEVRDRDYEQYF. DNA for the CDR3: TGCAGCGTTGAAGTAAGGGACAGGGACTACGAGCAGTACTTC.

This clone appeared a single time. J is TRBJ2-7 and V is TRBV7-9; TRBD1 matches 7 bases. Trimming at V came to 5 bases and at J to 0 bases, leaving 7 bases not matched to a gene. The CDR3 spans 15 residues. Germline values: CDR1 SEHNR, CDR2 FQNEAQ (reference sequence). The CDR3 coding sequence is TGTGCCAGCAGCCCGAGGACAGGCGACTCCTACGAGCAGTACTTC. This translates into CASSPRTGDSYEQYF.

The chain employs TRBV9 and TRBJ2-2; 9 bases agree with TRBD1. The CDR3 spans 16 residues. The germline V gene has CDR1 SGDLS and CDR2 YYNGEE. V gave up 1 base and J gave up 6 bases; unmatched junction bases: 7. The CDR3 is CASSVRGTGYPGELFF. As DNA, the CDR3 is TGTGCCAGCAGCGTACGGGGGACAGGGTACCCCGGGGAGCTGTTTTTT.

This chain joins TRBV4-1 and TRBJ2-7; TRBD1 is a possible D gene (7 bases). This CDR3 spans 14 amino acids. Trimming took 7 bases from V and 6 from J, leaving 19 bases between them. CDR1 is MGHRA, CDR2 YSYEKL, per germline. The CDR3 region is CASTQGEDWGEQYF. The CDR3 nucleotides read TGCGCCAGCACCCAGGGGGAGGATTGGGGCGAGCAGTACTTC.

V is TRBV25-1 and J is TRBJ2-1, with TRBD2 identical over 9 bases. Germline CDR1 is MGHDK and CDR2 is SYGVNS. Unmatched junction bases numbered 11, after V lost 3 bases and J lost 5 bases. CDR3 length equals 17 residues. CDR3 protein: CASSDLLAGEGNNEQFF. The CDR3 coding sequence is TGTGCCAGCAGTGACCTCTTAGCGGGAGAGGGGAACAATGAGCAGTTCTTC.

V gene TRBV28 combines with J gene TRBJ2-3; TRBD2 might be the D (5 bases). Germline V lookup: CDR1 MDHEN, CDR2 SYDVKM. Deletions cut 2 bases from V and 2 bases from J, with 8 bases between. The CDR3 loop spans 14 amino acids. The CDR3 sequence is CASSLGLNTDTQYF. The DNA for the CDR3 is TGTGCCAGCAGTTTAGGACTTAACACAGATACGCAGTATTTT.

The chain joins TRBV5-6 to TRBJ2-1, with 7 bases that match TRBD1. The length of the CDR3 is 17 residues. CDR1 SGHDT and CDR2 YYEEEE come from the germline V gene. V was pared by 4 bases and J by 4 bases, with 14 bases of the junction left unmatched. In DNA, the CDR3 is TGTGCCAGCAGCCCCTGGGATGGGACAGCCTCATACAATGAGCAGTTCTTC. Its protein is CASSPWDGTASYNEQFF.

This clone was seen a few times. This chain links TRBV7-9 with TRBJ1-1; tentative D call: TRBD1 (5 bases). CDR3 length: 12 residues. V was pared by 3 bases and J by 9 bases, with 11 bases between. CDR1 is SEHNR, CDR2 FQNEAQ, per germline (reference sequence). CDR3 nucleotide sequence: TGTGCCAGCAGCTTTGGGGACCGCCAAGCTTTCTTT. Amino acid sequence: CASSFGDRQAFF.

The chain recombines TRBV6-5 with TRBJ2-7; the match to TRBD1 covers 7 bases. CDR3 length equals 13 residues. Per the germline V gene, CDR1 is MNHEY and CDR2 is SVGAGI. With 6 bases clipped from V and 5 bases from J, the junction kept 7 bases outside the gene matches. The DNA of the CDR3 is TGTGCCAGCAGCCCGGGACAGACCCACGAGCAGTACTTC. It yields the protein CASSPGQTHEQYF.

This clone was recorded once. This sequence joins TRBV10-3 and TRBJ1-1; 8 bases map to TRBD1. With V trimmed by 4 bases and J by 6 bases, 4 bases remained unmatched. Germline lookup yields CDR1 ENHRY and CDR2 SYGVKD. The CDR3 has 13 amino acids. CDR3 region: CAISVGTGAEAFF. In nucleotides, the CDR3 is TGTGCCATCAGTGTAGGGACAGGCGCTGAAGCTTTCTTT.

The chain combines TRBV25-1 with TRBJ2-7; D is uncertain. The V end lost 0 bases, the J end lost 13 bases, and 13 bases lay between the germline ends. This CDR3 is built from 12 residues. Germline loops: CDR1 MGHDK, CDR2 SYGVNS. The CDR3 region has the DNA TGTGCCAGCAGTGAATATGGAGCGATACGCTACTTC. Translated, it gives CASSEYGAIRYF.

The chain has TRBV5-6 and TRBJ2-2, with 7 nucleotides matching TRBD1. Germline V gene sequence: CDR1 SGHDT, CDR2 YYEEEE. V trimming: 0 bases; J trimming: 6 bases; junction bases outside the gene matches: 11. The CDR3 is 17 amino acids. CDR3 nucleotide sequence: TGTGCCAGCAGCTTGGATATTCTACAGGGGAAAGCCGGGGAGCTGTTTTTT. Amino acids: CASSLDILQGKAGELFF.

The chain couples TRBV11-2 to TRBJ2-7, with D possibly being TRBD1 (6 bases). Trimming took 1 base from V and 3 from J, leaving 13 bases between them. The CDR3 extends over 15 amino acids. Germline CDR1 is SGHAT and CDR2 is FQNNGV. The CDR3 nucleotides are TGTGCCAGCAGCTTAGCCAACAGGGTTGGCTACGAGCAGTACTTC. Residues: CASSLANRVGYEQYF. Filled out from reference TRBV11-2 and TRBJ2-7, the complete variable domain reads EAGVAQSPRYKIIEKRQSVAFWCNPISGHATLYWYQQILGQGPKLLIQFQNNGVVDDSQLPKDRFSAERLKGVDSTLKIQPAKLEDSAVYLCASSLANRVGYEQYFGPGTRLTVT.

This chain connects TRBV9 to TRBJ2-2, with 8 bases aligning to TRBD1. With V trimmed by 3 bases and J by 2 bases, 3 bases remained unmatched. The germline CDR1 and CDR2 sequences are SGDLS and YYNGEE. The CDR3 has 15 amino acids. The CDR3 nucleotides read TGTGCCAGCAGCGCGACAGGGGATAACACCGGGGAGCTGTTTTTT. This sequence encodes CASSATGDNTGELFF.

With respect to this clone: Germline is not matched at one junction end, which may reflect a read error. CDR3 nucleotide sequence: TGTGCTAGCAGCTTAGTTCCGGGACTAGCGGGAGGAAATGAGCAGTTCTTC. As protein: CASSLVPGLAGGNEQFF. This chain connects TRBV7-7 to TRBJ2-1, with 15 bases fitting TRBD2. The length of the CDR3 is 17 residues. Per germline, CDR1 SSHAT and CDR2 FNYEAQ (reference sequence).